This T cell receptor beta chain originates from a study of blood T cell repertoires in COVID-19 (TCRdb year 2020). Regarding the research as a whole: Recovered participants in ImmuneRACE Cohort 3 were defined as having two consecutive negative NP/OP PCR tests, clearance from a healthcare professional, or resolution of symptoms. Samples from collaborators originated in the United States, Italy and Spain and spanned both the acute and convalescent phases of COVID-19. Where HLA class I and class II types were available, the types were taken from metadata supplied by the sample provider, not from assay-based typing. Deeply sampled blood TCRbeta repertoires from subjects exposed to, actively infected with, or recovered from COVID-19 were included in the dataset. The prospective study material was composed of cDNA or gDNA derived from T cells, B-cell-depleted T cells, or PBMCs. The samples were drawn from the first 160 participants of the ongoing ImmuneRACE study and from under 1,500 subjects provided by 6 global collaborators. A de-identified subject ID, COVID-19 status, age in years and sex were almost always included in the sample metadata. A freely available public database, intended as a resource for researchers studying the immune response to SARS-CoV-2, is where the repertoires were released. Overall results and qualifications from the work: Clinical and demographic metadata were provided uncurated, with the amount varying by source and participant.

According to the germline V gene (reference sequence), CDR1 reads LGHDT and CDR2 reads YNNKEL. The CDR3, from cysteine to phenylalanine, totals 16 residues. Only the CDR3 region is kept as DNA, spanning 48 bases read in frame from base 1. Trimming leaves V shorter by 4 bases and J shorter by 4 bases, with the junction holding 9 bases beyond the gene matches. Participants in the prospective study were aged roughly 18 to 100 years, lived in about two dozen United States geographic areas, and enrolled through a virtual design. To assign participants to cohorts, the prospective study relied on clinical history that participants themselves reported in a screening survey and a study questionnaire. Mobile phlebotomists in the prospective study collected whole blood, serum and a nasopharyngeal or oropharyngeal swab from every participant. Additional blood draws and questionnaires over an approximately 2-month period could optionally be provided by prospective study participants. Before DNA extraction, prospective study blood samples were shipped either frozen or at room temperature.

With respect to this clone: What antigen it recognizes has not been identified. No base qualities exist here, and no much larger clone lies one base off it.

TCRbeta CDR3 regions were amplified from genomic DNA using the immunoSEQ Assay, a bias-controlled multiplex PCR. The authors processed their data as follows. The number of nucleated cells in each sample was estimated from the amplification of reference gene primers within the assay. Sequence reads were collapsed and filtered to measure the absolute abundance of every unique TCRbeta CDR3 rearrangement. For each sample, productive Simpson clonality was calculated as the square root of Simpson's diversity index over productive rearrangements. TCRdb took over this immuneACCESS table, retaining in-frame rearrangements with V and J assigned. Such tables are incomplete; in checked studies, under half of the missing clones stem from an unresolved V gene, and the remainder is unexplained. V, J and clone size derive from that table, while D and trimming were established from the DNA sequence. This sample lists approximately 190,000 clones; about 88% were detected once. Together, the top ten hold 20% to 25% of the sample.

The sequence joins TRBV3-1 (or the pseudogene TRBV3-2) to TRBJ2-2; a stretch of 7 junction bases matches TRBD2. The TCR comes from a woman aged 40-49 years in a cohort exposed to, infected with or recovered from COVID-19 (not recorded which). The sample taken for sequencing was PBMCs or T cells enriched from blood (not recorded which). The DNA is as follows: TGTGCCAGCAGCCGCCCTACTAGCGACGGCACCGGGGAGCTGTTTTTT. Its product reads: CASSRPTSDGTGELFF.